Listed here are 32 T cell receptor beta chains from one sample, sequenced in a study of molecular identifiers for immune sequencing clone quantification. TCRdb re-called the PCR reads with MiXCR, one entry per CDR3 protein. The data show about half a million distinct CDR3 sequences, with about 25% seen just once and under 0.8% held by the top ten. Sequencing was done on a sample of naive CD8+ T cells from blood, with Jurkat cell RNA spiked in. Subset in this sample: FACS-sorted CD8+CD4-CCR7+CD45RA+ naive T cells. Receptor source: a human donor in good health. Some libraries in this study had Jurkat cell RNA spiked in.

This clonotype showed up many times. The chain joins TRBV9 to TRBJ2-3, with TRBD1 as a possible D gene (9 bases). Germline assignment: CDR1 SGDLS and CDR2 YYNGEE. The V gene lost 2 bases and the J gene lost 3 bases, with 19 bases spanning the gap. The CDR3 has 17 residues. CDR3 loop: CASSVSGGQGITDTQYF. CDR3 nucleotides: TGTGCCAGCAGCGTGAGCGGGGGACAGGGCATAACAGATACGCAGTATTTT.

The chain links TRBV29-1 to TRBJ1-2; 7 nucleotides align to TRBD1. Germline CDR1 SQVTM, CDR2 ANQGSEA. The CDR3 is made up of 12 amino acids. The V segment lost 7 bases and the J segment 5 bases; nucleotides outside the gene matches: 7. CDR3 in amino acids: CSGWTGLYGYTF. The CDR3 nucleotides read TGCAGCGGTTGGACAGGACTTTATGGCTACACCTTC.

This clonotype was seen a handful of times. V and J are TRBV2 and TRBJ2-7; 8 nucleotides agree with TRBD2. Germline V gene data show CDR1 as SNHLY and CDR2 as FYNNEI. Trimming at V came to 6 bases and at J to 5 bases, leaving 9 bases not matched to a gene. The CDR3 is 14 residues long. In DNA, the CDR3 is TGTGCCAGCAGGGGCGATAGCGGGACTGACGAGCAGTACTTC. Translated: CASRGDSGTDEQYF.

Ten or more counts support this clonotype. The rearrangement uses TRBV14 and TRBJ2-3; D remains ambiguous. The germline V gene has CDR1 SGHDN and CDR2 FVKESK. V was shortened by 0 bases and J by 6 bases, with 13 bases between the two germline ends. The CDR3 covers 15 residues. CDR3 bases: TGTGCCAGCAGCCAAGAAGGGCAGCTCAAGGATACGCAGTATTTT. Protein product: CASSQEGQLKDTQYF.

This clonotype was seen once. The CDR3 nucleotides are TGTGCCAGCAGTGACGTAATGGCGACCCAGTACTTC. Translated: CASSDVMATQYF. The rearrangement links TRBV6-1 to TRBJ2-5; D not certain. The CDR3 consists of 12 residues. Germline assignment: CDR1 MNHNS and CDR2 SASEGT. The ends were cut back, 3 bases at V and 7 bases at J, with 9 bases in the middle.

Only a few counts were recorded for this clonotype. The genes are TRBV18 and TRBJ2-7; no clear D. This CDR3 region has 15 residues. Germline V gene data show CDR1 as KGHSH and CDR2 as LQKENI. Deletions cut 6 bases from V and 0 bases from J, with 15 bases between. The chain's CDR3 is CASSKGSLSSYEQYF. Written as DNA, the CDR3 is TGTGCCAGCTCGAAGGGCAGCCTGAGCTCCTACGAGCAGTACTTC.

This clonotype was observed many times. This rearrangement joins TRBV7-9 to TRBJ2-7, with TRBD1 matching over 7 bases. V dropped 5 bases and J dropped 2; count of bases not matched to a gene: 18. The CDR3 consists of 18 residues. Per germline, CDR1 SEHNR and CDR2 FQNEAQ (reference sequence). The CDR3 protein is CASSPRSGPGTAPYEQYF. The CDR3 nucleotides are TGTGCCAGCAGCCCAAGGTCAGGTCCGGGGACAGCCCCCTACGAGCAGTACTTC.

A note on this clonotype: This may be a read error: a much more frequent sequence differs by one nucleotide. The chain has TRBV6-6 and TRBJ2-7; weak D call: TRBD2 (5 bases). This CDR3 region has 15 residues. From germline, CDR1 is MNHNY and CDR2 SVGAGI (reference sequence). The CDR3 DNA sequence: TGTACCAGCAGTTACGGGGAAGGAAAAACCTACGAGCAGTACTTC. Protein sequence: CTSSYGEGKTYEQYF.

Worth noting for this clonotype: A clone one base away is much larger, so this may be a read error. V is TRBV30 and J is TRBJ2-7; perhaps TRBD1 as D (5 bases). Germline values: CDR1 GTSNPN, CDR2 SVGIG (reference sequence). The CDR3 consists of 14 residues. CDR3 DNA sequence: TGTACCTGGAGTGTACGACAGCAGGCCTACGAGCAGTACTTC. It encodes CTWSVRQQAYEQYF.

This clonotype was observed many times. This sequence joins TRBV28 and TRBJ2-7; possible D gene TRBD2, 7 bases. Per the germline V gene, CDR1 is MDHEN and CDR2 is SYDVKM. The CDR3 extends over 13 amino acids. The V end lost 4 bases, the J end lost 2 bases, and 9 bases lay between the germline ends. The CDR3 DNA follows: TGTGCCAGCAGTTGGGGGGGCGCCTACGAGCAGTACTTC. It specifies CASSWGGAYEQYF.

This clonotype has at least ten counts. This chain uses TRBV5-4 with TRBJ2-3; D might be TRBD2 (6 bases). Germline-derived CDR1 and CDR2 are SGHNT and YYREEE (reference sequence). Trimming took off 1 base at V and 4 bases at J, with 13 bases between the two ends. The CDR3 runs 15 residues. The DNA of the CDR3 is TGTGCCAGCAGCTTGAGTAGCGGAGGGGCAGATACGCAGTATTTT. Translated, it gives CASSLSSGGADTQYF. Complete variable domain (other parts from reference TRBV5-4 and TRBJ2-3): ETGVTQSPTHLIKTRGQQVTLRCSSQSGHNTVSWYQQALGQGPQFIFQYYREEENGRGNFPPRFSGLQFPNYSSELNVNALELDDSALYLCASSLSSGGADTQYFGPGTRLTVL.

This clonotype has ten or more counts. The J gene is TRBJ1-1, the V gene TRBV6-6; TRBD1 aligns across 8 bases. The CDR3 spans 12 residues. With V trimmed by 7 bases and J by 3 bases, 1 base remained unmatched. The germline CDR1 and CDR2 sequences are MNHNY and SVGAGI (reference sequence). CDR3 DNA sequence: TGTGCCAGCACACAGGGGGACACTGAAGCTTTCTTT. This sequence encodes CASTQGDTEAFF.

This clonotype was detected a few times. This rearrangement joins TRBV9 to TRBJ2-3; D uncertain. The CDR3 covers 15 residues. Germline V gives CDR1 SGDLS, CDR2 YYNGEE. V shed 3 bases and J shed 1 base, with 12 bases lying between them. CDR3 DNA: TGTGCCAGCAGCGCCCGAAATGTGGGCACAGATACGCAGTATTTT. This gives the protein CASSARNVGTDTQYF.

Details on this clonotype: A single base separates this from a much larger clone, so it may be a read error. The chain links TRBV12-5 to TRBJ2-7; D unclear. The CDR3 runs 11 residues. Germline V gene data show CDR1 as LGHNT and CDR2 as FRNRAP. The CDR3 reads CAPERAVGQYF. The CDR3 nucleotides are TGCGCTCCAGAACGGGCCGTGGGGCAGTACTTC.

A word on this clonotype: The germline gene is not matched at one end of the junction; a read error may be the cause. The chain uses TRBV5-6 and TRBJ2-1; D is unclear. The germline CDR1 and CDR2 sequences are SGHDT and YYEEEE. The CDR3 has 12 residues. The CDR3 nucleotides are TGTGTCAGCAGCTTGCTCTGGAGTGAGCAGTTCTTC. It is translated as CVSSLLWSEQFF.

In regard to this clonotype: Here the CDR3 omits its conserved ending phenylalanine or tryptophan, so a read error is the likely source. The rearrangement links TRBV5-1 to TRBJ1-1; D gene ambiguous. V lost 0 bases and J lost 1, with 4 bases in between. The CDR3 has 13 residues. CDR1 and CDR2 from the germline V gene are SGHRS and YFSETQ. CDR3 DNA: TGCGCCAGCAGCTTGGGCGAGAACACTGAAGCTTTCCTT. Its protein is CASSLGENTEAFL.

V is TRBV24-1 and J is TRBJ2-1, with no clear D. The CDR3 is made up of 21 amino acids. The germline CDR1 and CDR2 sequences are KGHDR and SFDVKD. Trimming took 3 bases from V and 3 from J, leaving 29 bases between them. The CDR3 loop is CATSDLEVRPLRRKIYNEQFF. In nucleotides, the CDR3 is TGTGCCACCAGTGATCTTGAAGTACGTCCATTGAGGCGGAAGATCTACAATGAGCAGTTCTTC.

This clonotype showed up many times. V is TRBV12-3 or TRBV12-4 and J is TRBJ1-5; D not certain. The CDR3 runs to 14 residues. Trimming pared 6 bases from V and 4 bases from J, leaving 13 bases between. The CDR3 here is CASRPGGFNQPQHF. The CDR3 region has the DNA TGTGCCAGCAGACCCGGAGGGTTTAATCAGCCCCAGCATTTT.

The CDR3 loop reads CASSPGLAGANEQFF. The CDR3 nucleotides read TGCGCCAGCAGCCCGGGACTAGCGGGAGCGAATGAGCAGTTCTTC. The chain carries TRBV4-1 and TRBJ2-1; 14 bases line up with TRBD2. Germline V gene sequence: CDR1 MGHRA, CDR2 YSYEKL. The CDR3 is 15 residues long. The trim removed 4 bases at V and 7 bases at J, leaving 3 bases unmatched.

This clonotype has a handful of counts. The chain employs TRBV6-6 and TRBJ2-7; D might be TRBD1 (6 bases). Between the trimmed V and J ends, which lost 5 bases and 2 bases, there was a span of 13 bases. CDR3 length: 14 amino acids. Germline values: CDR1 MNHNY, CDR2 SVGAGI (reference sequence). The CDR3 DNA reads TGTGCCAGCAGTCTCAACAGGGAAACCTACGAGCAGTACTTC. This codes for CASSLNRETYEQYF.

This clonotype was seen a few times. The chain joins TRBV30 to TRBJ2-2, with TRBD2 as a possible D gene (5 bases). The CDR3 length is 16 residues. V dropped 1 base and J dropped 6 bases, with 18 bases sitting between them. From germline, CDR1 is GTSNPN and CDR2 SVGIG (reference sequence). In DNA, the CDR3 is TGTGCCTGGAGTGCCCCTTGGGTCACGCGGGCCGGGGAGCTGTTTTTT. Translating gives CAWSAPWVTRAGELFF. The full variable domain, its missing parts supplied by reference TRBV30 and TRBJ2-2, is SQTIHQWPATLVQPVGSPLSLECTVEGTSNPNLYWYRQAAGRGLQLLFYSVGIGQISSEVPQNLSASRPQDRQFILSSKKLLLSDSGFYLCAWSAPWVTRAGELFFGEGSRLTVL.

This clonotype was recorded a few times. The gene calls are TRBV18 and TRBJ2-7; TRBD1 aligns across 11 bases. CDR1 KGHSH and CDR2 LQKENI come from the germline V gene. This CDR3 is built from 14 residues. The V gene end was trimmed by 3 bases and the J gene end by 6 bases; junction bases not matched to a gene: 4. The CDR3 nucleotides are TGTGCCAGCTCACCCCCGGGACAGGGGGTCGAGCAGTACTTC. Translating gives CASSPPGQGVEQYF. Drawing the rest from reference TRBV18 and TRBJ2-7, the complete variable domain is NAGVMQNPRHLVRRRGQEARLRCSPMKGHSHVYWYRQLPEEGLKFMVYLQKENIIDESGMPKERFSAEFPKEGPSILRIQQVVRGDSAAYFCASSPPGQGVEQYFGPGTRLTVT.

This clonotype was seen many times. The chain recombines TRBV4-3 with TRBJ1-6, with D perhaps matching TRBD1 (6 bases). V lost 4 bases to trimming and J lost 8 bases, with 15 bases between them. The CDR3 runs 15 residues. The germline CDR1 and CDR2 sequences are LGHNA and YSLEER. The CDR3 reads CASSLVKDSDSPLHF. The CDR3 DNA reads TGCGCCAGCAGCCTGGTCAAGGACAGCGATTCACCCCTCCACTTT.

This chain links TRBV19 with TRBJ1-5; the D gene is possibly TRBD1 (5 bases). This CDR3 region has 15 residues. V shed 3 bases and J shed 3 bases, with 12 bases lying between them. The V gene's germline CDR1 is LNHDA and CDR2 SQIVND (reference sequence). This CDR3 reads CASSMYGGVNQPQHF. CDR3 DNA sequence: TGTGCCAGTAGTATGTACGGAGGGGTCAATCAGCCCCAGCATTTT.

This clonotype was seen a few times. V usage is TRBV12-3 or TRBV12-4 and J usage is TRBJ2-2; 12 nucleotides agree with TRBD1. V lost 5 bases and J lost 6; bases outside the gene matches: 4. The CDR3 has 15 residues. The CDR3 reads CASSGGQGAAGELFF. The CDR3 DNA reads TGTGCCAGCAGTGGGGGACAGGGGGCGGCCGGGGAGCTGTTTTTT.

The sample holds a few counts of this clonotype. The chain is built from TRBV20-1 and TRBJ1-6, with 9 bases aligning to TRBD1. The germline CDR1 and CDR2 sequences are DFQATT and SNEGSKA (reference sequence). Trimming removed 3 bases from V and 9 bases from J; junction bases left unmatched: 3. This CDR3 has 13 residues. The CDR3 sequence is CSARDRGGSPLHF. Here the CDR3 DNA reads TGCAGTGCTAGGGACAGGGGTGGTTCACCCCTCCACTTT.

A remark on this clonotype: Since a much larger clone is just one base distant, this may be a read error. V and J are TRBV4-1 and TRBJ1-1, with D uncertain. V was pared by 1 base and J by 0 bases, with 12 bases between. Germline V lookup: CDR1 MGHRA, CDR2 YSYEKL. The CDR3 sequence is 16 residues long. The CDR3 DNA sequence: TGCGCCAGCAGCCAAGCTTCAGGACGGCTGAACACTGAAGCTTTCTTT. Encoded protein: CASSQASGRLNTEAFF.

This clonotype was observed at least ten times. V and J are TRBV28 and TRBJ2-7, with 7 positions matching TRBD2. The V gene end was trimmed by 8 bases and the J gene end by 2 bases; junction bases not matched to a gene: 12. The CDR3 covers 15 residues. Germline CDR1 and CDR2: MDHEN and SYDVKM. The CDR3, as DNA: TGTGCCAGCCGTGGGTCTCTAGCGGAGACCTACGAGCAGTACTTC. It yields the protein CASRGSLAETYEQYF.

This clonotype was counted many times. The V and J genes are TRBV13 and TRBJ2-7, with a possible D match to TRBD2 (6 bases). From germline, CDR1 is PRHDT and CDR2 FYEKMQ (reference sequence). Deletions cut 5 bases from V and 5 bases from J, with 13 bases between. The CDR3 runs to 13 residues. The CDR3 is CASSHRGNDEQYF. DNA of the CDR3: TGTGCCAGCAGCCACCGGGGGAACGACGAGCAGTACTTC.

This clonotype has just one count. The junction and the germline gene differ at one end; a read error may be behind it. For the CDR3, the DNA is TGTGCCAGCAGCTTGGGACAGGGGTCGAATGAGCAGTTCTTC. It is translated as CASSLGQGSNEQFF. This chain joins TRBV5-3 and TRBJ2-1; 10 positions match TRBD1. TRBV5-3 is treated as an ORF (open reading frame) with a function not yet certain. The length of the CDR3 is 14 residues.

This clonotype was counted between two and nine times. The chain uses TRBV20-1 and TRBJ2-7; 13 nucleotides line up with TRBD2. The junction had 5 bases not matched to a gene; V was cut back by 1 base and J by 2 bases. Germline loops: CDR1 DFQATT, CDR2 SNEGSKA (reference sequence). CDR3 length: 16 residues. The chain's CDR3 is CSARGRGLAGPYEQYF. For the CDR3, the DNA is TGCAGTGCTAGAGGCCGGGGACTAGCGGGACCCTACGAGCAGTACTTC.

This clonotype has more than one count but fewer than ten. The CDR3 here is CASSSRVVYSTDTQYF. The CDR3, as DNA: TGTGCCAGCAGCTCCAGGGTCGTCTATTCCACAGATACGCAGTATTTT. The chain uses TRBV11-2 and TRBJ2-3, with a possible D match to TRBD1 (5 bases). This CDR3 contains 16 residues. Trimming removed 4 bases from V and 2 bases from J, with 16 bases in between. Germline CDR1 SGHAT, CDR2 FQNNGV.